This T cell receptor beta chain stems from a study of blood T cell repertoires in COVID-19. Study-level information: PBMCs, B-cell-depleted T cells, or T cells were the source of the cDNA or gDNA that made up the material.

The CDR3 totals 17 residues. J gave up 1 base and V 4 bases, and 6 bases lay outside the gene matches. Germline assignment: CDR1 SGHDT and CDR2 YYEEEE. TCRdb's copy holds only in-frame clones and misses some; the assay was immunoSEQ multiplex PCR. The data contain 400,000 to 450,000 clones, roughly 88% of them singletons. Membership in each cohort depended on participant-reported clinical history. Two negative PCRs, clearance, or symptom resolution were required of recovered Cohort 3 donors. Sequencing was done on a sample of PBMCs or T cells enriched from blood (not recorded which). The sequence was obtained from a man in his late teens or twenties who had recovered from COVID-19. The rearrangement joins TRBV5-6 to TRBJ1-6; TRBD1 agrees at 9 bases. Written as DNA, the CDR3 is TGTGCCAGCAGCCCGGACAGGGGTCGGTCCTATAATTCACCCCTCCACTTT. Translated: CASSPDRGRSYNSPLHF.